This T cell receptor beta chain was recovered during a study of beta chain features in type 1 diabetes. Study-level results: Type 1 diabetes patients had VDJ junctions that carried fewer insertions and more deletions. Compared with healthy donors, patients appeared to share more similar naive, central memory and regulatory TCRB repertoires.

The whole isolated RNA underwent reverse transcription, so sequencing captured expressed TCRB transcripts. Assay: immunoSEQ multiplex PCR; the TCRdb copy retains only in-frame clones and omits some. The sample has more than 150,000 clones, 11% seen once. Every participating donor gave one draw, a heparinised blood sample averaging roughly 100 mL. Note on this clone: The target antigen is unknown.

CDR1 SGHDN and CDR2 FVKESK come from the germline V gene. CDR3 length: 13 residues. The V and J ends lost 0 bases and 12 bases, in that order; junction bases with no gene match: 4. This chain joins TRBV14 and TRBJ2-1, with TRBD2 matching over 8 bases. This TCR was sampled from a man aged 18 to 29 in good health. Sequencing input: central memory CD4+ T cells from blood. The CDR3 bases are TGTGCCAGCAGCCAAGAACGGAGCGGGGGGCAGTTCTTC. Encoded protein: CASSQERSGGQFF. The whole variable domain, filled in from reference TRBV14 and TRBJ2-1, reads EAGVTQFPSHSVIEKGQTVTLRCDPISGHDNLYWYRRVMGKEIKFLLHFVKESKQDESGMPNNRFLAERTGGTYSTLKVQPAELEDSGVYFCASSQERSGGQFFGPGTRLTVL.